These T cell receptor beta chains were read from a single sample in a study of radiotherapy plus CTLA-4 blockade in lung cancer. The repertoire was sequenced with immunoSEQ multiplex PCR; TCRdb's copy has only in-frame clones and lacks some. The sample includes around 120,000 clones, 65% to 85% of them seen just once. The source was peripheral blood, collected from a patient treated with radiotherapy plus ipilimumab. The receptor set was obtained from a human donor with non-small cell lung cancer who had a partial response to radiotherapy plus ipilimumab. The CDR3 runs from the conserved cysteine through the conserved F or W. Each record gives: clone size, J gene, V gene, D gene, CDR3 DNA, CDR3 protein. The D gene is left open where the match is weak. Some rows have no size entry. The others give once, few or many, or a class for an expanded clone.

clone size: once
J gene: TRBJ2-6
V gene: TRBV29-1
D gene: .
CDR3 DNA: TGCAGCGTTGTAGGAGTGGCTAACTCTGGGGCCAACGTCCTGACTTTC
CDR3 protein: CSVVGVANSGANVLTF

clone size: .
J gene: TRBJ1-6
V gene: TRBV30
D gene: .
CDR3 DNA: TGTGCCTGGAGCGCCGGTCCTTCACCCCTCCACTTT
CDR3 protein: CAWSAGPSPLHF

clone size: .
J gene: TRBJ2-2
V gene: TRBV9
D gene: .
CDR3 DNA: TGTGCCAGCAGCGCGAAAGGGGGGGCAGCAGGGACCGGGGAGCTGTTTTTT
CDR3 protein: CASSAKGGAAGTGELFF

clone size: .
J gene: TRBJ1-4
V gene: TRBV30
D gene: TRBD1
CDR3 DNA: TGTGCCTGGAGACAGGGACAGGCAACTAATGAAAAACTGTTTTTT
CDR3 protein: CAWRQGQATNEKLFF

clone size: .
J gene: TRBJ1-2
V gene: TRBV30
D gene: .
CDR3 DNA: TGTGCCTGGAGTGTACTTGTCGGAGGGAATGGCTACACCTTC
CDR3 protein: CAWSVLVGGNGYTF

clone size: .
J gene: TRBJ1-4
V gene: TRBV28
D gene: .
CDR3 DNA: TGTGCCAGCAGACCCGTTGGGGGGGCTAATGAAAAACTGTTTTTT
CDR3 protein: CASRPVGGANEKLFF

clone size: .
J gene: TRBJ1-1
V gene: TRBV28
D gene: .
CDR3 DNA: TGTGCCAGCAGTTTATCCAAAACGGGTGGAGCTTTCTTT
CDR3 protein: CASSLSKTGGAFF

clone size: .
J gene: TRBJ1-2
V gene: TRBV6-6
D gene: .
CDR3 DNA: TGTGCCAGCAGTTACGATCCTTCGAGTGGCTACACCTTC
CDR3 protein: CASSYDPSSGYTF

clone size: .
J gene: TRBJ2-3
V gene: TRBV5-1
D gene: TRBD2
CDR3 DNA: TGCGCCAGCAGCCCTGCGGGGGGTGGAGATACGCAGTATTTT
CDR3 protein: CASSPAGGGDTQYF

clone size: .
J gene: TRBJ1-5
V gene: TRBV18
D gene: .
CDR3 DNA: TGTGCCAGCTCACCAGGGGGGGGCGGCAATCAGCCCCAGCATTTT
CDR3 protein: CASSPGGGGNQPQHF

clone size: .
J gene: TRBJ1-6
V gene: TRBV7-3
D gene: .
CDR3 DNA: TGTGCCAGCAGCTATGGGCCTCCGGGGTCACCCCTCCACTTT
CDR3 protein: CASSYGPPGSPLHF

clone size: .
J gene: TRBJ2-7
V gene: TRBV7-2
D gene: .
CDR3 DNA: TGTGCCAGCAGCATCAGATCGGACAGCCTATCCTACGAGCAGTACTTC
CDR3 protein: CASSIRSDSLSYEQYF

clone size: .
J gene: TRBJ1-2
V gene: TRBV19
D gene: TRBD1
CDR3 DNA: TGTGCCAGTACCGTGGGACAGGGGGCCTATAGCTATGGCTACACCTTC
CDR3 protein: CASTVGQGAYSYGYTF

clone size: few
J gene: TRBJ1-2
V gene: TRBV5-1
D gene: TRBD1
CDR3 DNA: TGCGCCAGCAGCTTAGACAGGGGGCCAAGGGATGGCTACACCTTC
CDR3 protein: CASSLDRGPRDGYTF

clone size: .
J gene: TRBJ2-7
V gene: TRBV28
D gene: .
CDR3 DNA: TGTGCCACCGGTTGGGGCAGATGGAGCGAGCAGTACTTC
CDR3 protein: CATGWGRWSEQYF

clone size: .
J gene: TRBJ1-1
V gene: TRBV6-1
D gene: .
CDR3 DNA: TGTGCCAGCAGTGACCGACAGATCATGAACACTGAAGCTTTCTTT
CDR3 protein: CASSDRQIMNTEAFF

clone size: .
J gene: TRBJ1-4
V gene: TRBV15
D gene: .
CDR3 DNA: TGTGCCACCAGCCTCAGGCGGTCTCGGGGGGATAAACTGTTTTTT
CDR3 protein: CATSLRRSRGDKLFF

clone size: .
J gene: TRBJ2-5
V gene: TRBV6-5
D gene: TRBD1
CDR3 DNA: TGTGCCAGCAGGCGAGGGGGCGTGGAGACCCAGTACTTC
CDR3 protein: CASRRGGVETQYF

clone size: few
J gene: TRBJ2-5
V gene: TRBV18
D gene: TRBD1
CDR3 DNA: TGTGCCAGCTTAACAGGGGGCGAGAAGACCCAGTACTTC
CDR3 protein: CASLTGGEKTQYF

clone size: .
J gene: TRBJ2-5
V gene: TRBV7-2
D gene: TRBD1
CDR3 DNA: TGTGCCAGCAGCTTAGCGGGGACAGGGATCCAAGAGACCCAGTACTTC
CDR3 protein: CASSLAGTGIQETQYF

clone size: few
J gene: TRBJ2-5
V gene: TRBV10-2
D gene: .
CDR3 DNA: TGCGCCAGCAGTGAGGTACTTTCTCAAGAGACCCAGTACTTC
CDR3 protein: CASSEVLSQETQYF

clone size: .
J gene: TRBJ1-1
V gene: TRBV6-4
D gene: .
CDR3 DNA: TGTGCCAGCAGCCCATCGCCGGGGGCTGAAGCTTTCTTT
CDR3 protein: CASSPSPGAEAFF

clone size: .
J gene: TRBJ2-1
V gene: TRBV25-1
D gene: TRBD2
CDR3 DNA: TGTGCCAGCAGTGGGACAGCGGGAGGGGGCTCCTACAATGAGCAGTTCTTC
CDR3 protein: CASSGTAGGGSYNEQFF

clone size: few
J gene: TRBJ1-4
V gene: TRBV6-1
D gene: .
CDR3 DNA: TGTGCCAGCAGTTCAGGCAGAATTAATGAAAAACTGTTTTTT
CDR3 protein: CASSSGRINEKLFF